Listed below are T cell receptor beta chains from one sample, sequenced in a study of beta chain features in type 1 diabetes. Profiling relied on immunoSEQ multiplex PCR, and the TCRdb table lists in-frame clones only, not all of them. There are around 400,000 clones in the sample; around 16% occur only once, and about 0.018% lies in the top ten. The sample taken for sequencing was naive CD4+ T cells from blood. These receptors were taken from a woman between 18 and 30 years old in good health. Each CDR3 is given with its conserved first and last residue. D genes are given only for firm matches. Only some rows state a clone size, as once, few, many or a class for expanded clones.

>few|TRBJ1-2|TRBD1|TRBV25-1
CASSSRTGTNYGYTF
TGTGCCAGCTCTAGTCGGACAGGGACTAACTATGGCTACACCTTC
>few|TRBJ1-4|-|TRBV21-1
CASGPGRGRGEKLFF
TGTGCCAGCGGGCCCGGGCGGGGGCGAGGTGAAAAACTGTTTTTT
>few|TRBJ2-5|TRBD2|TRBV9
CASRPSQNRVAGERGQETQYF
TGTGCCAGCAGACCAAGCCAAAATCGAGTAGCGGGAGAGAGGGGCCAAGAGACCCAGTACTTC
>few|TRBJ1-5|TRBD1|TRBV15
CATSGPGQSNQPQHF
TGTGCCACCAGCGGCCCGGGACAGAGCAATCAGCCCCAGCATTTT
>few|TRBJ2-3|-|TRBV11-1
CASSLGAEPVYPQYF
TGTGCCAGCAGCTTAGGAGCGGAGCCGGTTTATCCGCAGTATTTT
>few|TRBJ2-4|TRBD1|TRBV19
CASFPGQGRIQYF
TGTGCCAGTTTCCCGGGACAGGGGAGGATTCAGTACTTC
>-|TRBJ1-5|-|TRBV11-3
CASSLVRPRWPQHF
TGTGCCAGCAGCTTAGTTAGACCGAGGTGGCCCCAGCATTTT
>-|TRBJ2-7|TRBD2|TRBV4-3
CASSQASRGTSGRYEQYF
TGCGCCAGCAGCCAAGCCTCGAGGGGGACTAGCGGGAGGTACGAGCAGTACTTC
>-|TRBJ2-3|-|TRBV5-1
CASSLGGRATDTQYF
TGCGCCAGCAGCTTAGGGGGGAGGGCGACAGATACGCAGTATTTT
>-|TRBJ2-2|TRBD1|TRBV28
CASRQGANGELFF
TGTGCCAGCAGACAGGGGGCAAACGGGGAGCTGTTTTTT
>few|TRBJ2-2|-|TRBV29-1
CSVNRGGTGELFF
TGCAGCGTTAACAGGGGAGGCACCGGGGAGCTGTTTTTT
>-|TRBJ2-1|TRBD2|TRBV15
CATSITTSGRWNEQFF
TGTGCCACCAGCATTACTACTAGCGGGAGGTGGAATGAGCAGTTCTTC
>-|TRBJ2-1|-|TRBV5-1
CASSDGTYSYNEQFF
TGCGCCAGCAGCGACGGGACATACTCCTACAATGAGCAGTTCTTC
>few|TRBJ2-7|-|TRBV30
CAWIAGGTPYEQYF
TGTGCCTGGATTGCGGGCGGGACGCCCTACGAGCAGTACTTC
>-|TRBJ2-5|-|TRBV6-1
CASSEGQFRQTQYF
TGTGCCAGCAGTGAAGGACAGTTTAGGCAGACCCAGTACTTC